Shown below are 12 T cell receptor beta chains from a single sample sequenced in a study of T cell responses to AZD1222 COVID-19 vaccine. The method was immunoSEQ multiplex PCR; TCRdb's version includes in-frame clones alone and lacks a portion of them. The sample holds about 140,000 clones, roughly 92% seen once. The specimen comprised peripheral blood, sampled on day 0 of AZD1222 vaccination. Source of these receptors: an adult in good health.

The rearrangement joins TRBV5-6 to TRBJ2-2, with D maybe TRBD1 (6 bases). The CDR3 length is 15 residues. V dropped 4 bases and J dropped 3 bases, with 13 bases sitting between them. From germline, CDR1 is SGHDT and CDR2 YYEEEE. The CDR3 protein is CASSRWPGDTGELFF. The CDR3 DNA reads as TGTGCCAGCAGCCGATGGCCAGGGGACACCGGGGAGCTGTTTTTT.

The CDR3 here is CATSDPTRKETQYF. In DNA form, the CDR3 reads TGTGCCACCAGTGATCCGACAAGAAAAGAGACCCAGTACTTC. The gene calls are TRBV24-1 and TRBJ2-5, with D hard to call. Germline loops: CDR1 KGHDR, CDR2 SFDVKD. The CDR3 contains 14 residues. Deletions cut 3 bases from V and 3 bases from J, with 10 bases between.

The chain links TRBV6-5 to TRBJ1-2; perhaps TRBD1 as D (6 bases). Trimming stripped 6 bases from V and 2 bases from J, with 10 bases between. CDR1 and CDR2 from the germline V gene are MNHEY and SVGAGI. This CDR3 spans 13 amino acids. The CDR3 here is CASSPGQNYGYTF. CDR3 coding DNA: TGTGCCAGCAGCCCCGGACAGAACTATGGCTACACCTTC.

This chain joins TRBV7-8 and TRBJ2-1, with TRBD2 matching over 8 bases. Germline V gene data show CDR1 as SGHVS and CDR2 as FQNEAQ. Unmatched junction bases numbered 2, after V lost 1 base and J lost 0 bases. The CDR3 has 16 amino acids. The CDR3 loop reads CASSLERGSSYNEQFF. The CDR3 bases are TGTGCCAGCAGCTTAGAGCGGGGGAGCTCCTACAATGAGCAGTTCTTC.

The chain carries TRBV18 and TRBJ2-7; a weak D match, TRBD1 (6 bases). Germline-derived CDR1 and CDR2 are KGHSH and LQKENI. The CDR3 has 12 amino acids. Trimming removed 3 bases from V and 7 bases from J, with 10 bases in between. The CDR3 here is CASSPLQGEQYF. CDR3 coding DNA: TGTGCCAGCTCACCCCTACAGGGTGAGCAGTACTTC.

This chain uses TRBV5-1 with TRBJ1-3, with D uncertain. The CDR3 is 13 residues long. The germline V gene has CDR1 SGHRS and CDR2 YFSETQ. Trimming pared 0 bases from V and 4 bases from J, leaving 5 bases between. The DNA of the CDR3 is TGCGCCAGCAGCTTGGAGTGGGGAAACACCATATATTTT. This encodes CASSLEWGNTIYF.

The chain combines TRBV5-1 with TRBJ1-2; TRBD1 is a possible D gene (5 bases). The CDR3 is made up of 13 amino acids. Trimming took 7 bases from V and 6 from J, leaving 16 bases between them. Germline values: CDR1 SGHRS, CDR2 YFSETQ. CDR3 DNA sequence: TGCGCCAGCGCGGGGGAAGGGATTGATGGCTACACCTTC. Translating it yields CASAGEGIDGYTF.

In its sample, this clone was seen once. The V and J genes are TRBV28 and TRBJ1-6, with D possibly TRBD1 on 6 matching bases. Germline V CDR1 and CDR2: MDHEN, SYDVKM. Deletions cut 7 bases from V and 1 base from J, with 17 bases between. The CDR3 is made up of 17 amino acids. The CDR3 bases are TGTGCCAGCACGAGGGGGGGGGCTAGTTCCTATAATTCACCCCTCCACTTT. It specifies CASTRGGASSYNSPLHF.

The chain combines TRBV2 with TRBJ2-1; TRBD1 is a possible D gene (6 bases). Germline CDR1 and CDR2: SNHLY and FYNNEI. CDR3 length: 15 amino acids. Trimming cost V 7 bases and J 0 bases, with 13 bases left between them. CDR3: CASIWTASSYNEQFF. The CDR3, as DNA: TGTGCCAGCATTTGGACAGCTAGCTCCTACAATGAGCAGTTCTTC.

The J gene is TRBJ2-1, the V gene TRBV10-3, with TRBD2 matching 9 bases. V was pared by 3 bases and J by 6 bases, with 3 bases of the junction left unmatched. From germline, CDR1 is ENHRY and CDR2 SYGVKD. The CDR3 runs 14 residues. The CDR3 sequence is CAISDEAGGNEQFF. Written as DNA, the CDR3 is TGTGCCATCAGTGATGAAGCGGGAGGCAATGAGCAGTTCTTC.

The rearrangement uses TRBV5-4 and TRBJ2-1; 9 bases are shared with TRBD2. The germline V gene encodes CDR1 SGHNT and CDR2 YYREEE (reference sequence). The CDR3 has 16 amino acids. Trimming took 3 bases from V and 5 from J; bases not matched to a gene: 9. The CDR3 region has the DNA TGTGCCAGCAGCTCCCAGCTAGCGGGGAAGGACAATGAGCAGTTCTTC. It yields the protein CASSSQLAGKDNEQFF. Full variable domain (rest looked up from reference TRBV5-4 and TRBJ2-1): ETGVTQSPTHLIKTRGQQVTLRCSSQSGHNTVSWYQQALGQGPQFIFQYYREEENGRGNFPPRFSGLQFPNYSSELNVNALELDDSALYLCASSSQLAGKDNEQFFGPGTRLTVL.

The V call is TRBV7-2, the J call TRBJ1-3; 8 bases are a match to TRBD1. V lost 5 bases and J lost 4; bases outside the gene matches: 7. Germline V CDR1 and CDR2: SGHTA, FQGNSA. This CDR3 comprises 15 residues. CDR3 DNA sequence: TGTGCCAGCAGCCGTCAGGGGGCGGGAGGAAACACCATATATTTT. Its protein is CASSRQGAGGNTIYF.